The 30 T cell receptor beta chains in this list originate from one sample, sequenced in a study of early T cells in non-severe SARS-CoV-2 infection (dated by TCRdb to about 2021). Libraries were prepared through 5' RACE. Reads for this sample came from a NextSeq 500. TCRdb reprocessed the public reads (quality trimming at Q25 with fastp, clone calling with MiXCR) and kept in-frame beta chains. Every CDR3 protein is listed once, alongside the most common genes and DNA of its rows. The sample table contains more than 65,000 distinct CDR3 sequences; only one count was recorded for roughly 15% of them. The ten largest account for roughly 3.8% of the sample. The source was whole blood, collected at baseline. The receptors were sampled from an adult who was a healthcare worker with PCR-confirmed SARS-CoV-2 infection or an uninfected control (not recorded which).

This clonotype occurred once. The V and J genes are TRBV6-5 and TRBJ1-5, with D possibly being TRBD1 (6 bases). Germline V gene sequence: CDR1 MNHEY, CDR2 SVGAGI. The length of the CDR3 is 13 residues. The germline V and J ends were trimmed by 5 bases and 7 bases, with 12 bases remaining between them. CDR3 sequence: CASSPDRFQPQHF. DNA for the CDR3: TGTGCCAGCAGTCCCGACAGGTTCCAGCCCCAGCATTTT.

The chain joins TRBV18 to TRBJ2-7; D ambiguous. There are 13 residues in the CDR3. Germline V gene data show CDR1 as KGHSH and CDR2 as LQKENI. V lost 3 bases, J lost 6 bases, and 12 bases lay in between. The CDR3 DNA is TGTGCCAGCTCACCGTCCACCGCTGTCGAGCAGTACTTC. Protein: CASSPSTAVEQYF.

This chain links TRBV11-1 with TRBJ2-1; tentative D call: TRBD2 (5 bases). The CDR3 has 15 amino acids. Trimming removed 3 bases from V and 5 bases from J, with 14 bases in between. Germline-derived CDR1 and CDR2 are SGHAT and FQDESV (reference sequence). The CDR3 here is CASSFPSAGDNEQFF. DNA for the CDR3: TGTGCCAGCAGCTTCCCATCCGCGGGTGACAATGAGCAGTTCTTC. The variable domain in full, completed from reference TRBV11-1 and TRBJ2-1, reads EAEVAQSPRYKITEKSQAVAFWCDPISGHATLYWYRQILGQGPELLVQFQDESVVDDSQLPKDRFSAERLKGVDSTLKIQPAELGDSAMYLCASSFPSAGDNEQFFGPGTRLTVL.

This clonotype was counted many times. The chain couples TRBV5-4 to TRBJ2-7; 12 nucleotides align to TRBD2. The CDR3 covers 15 residues. The V gene's germline CDR1 is SGHNT and CDR2 YYREEE (reference sequence). After removal of 5 bases from V and 2 bases from J, the junction contained 5 bases not matched to a gene. For the CDR3, the DNA is TGTGCCAGCAGGTCGACTAGCGGGAGCCCCTACGAGCAGTACTTC. It is translated as CASRSTSGSPYEQYF. Full variable domain (remainder filled in from reference TRBV5-4 and TRBJ2-7): ETGVTQSPTHLIKTRGQQVTLRCSSQSGHNTVSWYQQALGQGPQFIFQYYREEENGRGNFPPRFSGLQFPNYSSELNVNALELDDSALYLCASRSTSGSPYEQYFGPGTRLTVT.

This clonotype was seen a handful of times. The genes are TRBV14 and TRBJ2-1; maybe TRBD2 (5 bases). The CDR3 has 17 residues. Between the trimmed V and J ends, which lost 4 bases and 11 bases, there was a span of 27 bases. Germline assignment: CDR1 SGHDN and CDR2 FVKESK. This CDR3 is CASSPSVTRGARGKQFF. CDR3 nucleotide sequence: TGTGCCAGCAGCCCCTCGGTAACCCGCGGAGCAAGAGGGAAGCAGTTCTTC.

The sample holds a few counts of this clonotype. V usage is TRBV7-2 and J usage is TRBJ1-3; D is uncertain. The germline gives CDR1 SGHTA, CDR2 FQGNSA. CDR3 length equals 14 residues. Deletions cut 5 bases from V and 0 bases from J, with 8 bases between. The CDR3 DNA follows: TGTGCCAGCAGCCTACATGCCTCTGGAAACACCATATATTTT. Translation: CASSLHASGNTIYF.

This clonotype occurred a few times. V usage is TRBV6-5 and J usage is TRBJ2-7; TRBD1 matches at 10 bases. Germline CDR1 is MNHEY and CDR2 is SVGAGI. This CDR3 has 16 amino acids. V lost 5 bases to trimming and J lost 5 bases; unmatched junction nucleotides: 12. The CDR3 loop reads CASSHPPGTGEDEQYF. CDR3 in DNA: TGTGCCAGCAGTCACCCCCCCGGGACAGGGGAGGACGAGCAGTACTTC.

The chain carries TRBV24-1 and TRBJ2-3, with TRBD1 identical over 7 bases. V lost 4 bases, J lost 5 bases, and 11 bases stayed unmatched. CDR3 length: 16 residues. CDR1 and CDR2 from the germline V gene are KGHDR and SFDVKD. The DNA of the CDR3 is TGTGCCACCAGTGACTATCCGAGACAGGGCGGAGATACGCAGTATTTT. This gives the protein CATSDYPRQGGDTQYF.

This clonotype was observed a few times. V gene TRBV19 combines with J gene TRBJ2-1; D not resolved. CDR1 is LNHDA and CDR2 is SQIVND in the germline V gene (reference sequence). There are 14 residues in the CDR3. With 3 bases removed from V and 4 bases from J, the gap between germline ends came to 10 bases. The CDR3 DNA is TGTGCCAGTAGTATCGTAATCGGATACAATGAGCAGTTCTTC. This codes for CASSIVIGYNEQFF.

V gene TRBV5-1 combines with J gene TRBJ2-1; 7 nucleotides match TRBD1. Germline V CDR1 and CDR2: SGHRS, YFSETQ. The CDR3 totals 15 residues. Unmatched junction bases numbered 9, after V lost 3 bases and J lost 6 bases. The CDR3, as DNA: TGCGCCAGCAGCTCCAACAGGGGATTAGGCAATGAGCAGTTCTTC. This gives the protein CASSSNRGLGNEQFF.

The chain employs TRBV28 and TRBJ1-2; D not resolved. CDR1 and CDR2 (germline): MDHEN, SYDVKM. The CDR3 runs 11 residues. V was clipped by 3 bases and J by 6 bases, with 5 bases between them. CDR3: CASSFLNGYTF. The CDR3 DNA is TGTGCCAGCAGTTTTCTTAATGGCTACACCTTC.

There are a few counts of this clonotype. The chain joins TRBV9 to TRBJ2-3; tentative D call: TRBD1 (6 bases). The CDR3 consists of 13 residues. The germline V and J ends were trimmed by 3 bases and 10 bases, with 15 bases remaining between them. Germline CDR1 and CDR2: SGDLS and YYNGEE. The CDR3 sequence: CASSEGVGRSQYF. For the CDR3, the DNA is TGTGCCAGCAGCGAGGGGGTGGGCAGGTCGCAGTATTTT.

In its sample, this clonotype was seen many times. The rearrangement joins TRBV11-2 to TRBJ2-3; D might be TRBD1 (5 bases). The CDR3 length is 17 residues. Per germline, CDR1 SGHAT and CDR2 FQNNGV. V was clipped by 1 base and J by 2 bases, with 16 bases between them. This CDR3 reads CASSLVLQGSFTDTQYF. DNA for the CDR3: TGTGCCAGCAGCTTAGTTTTGCAGGGCTCCTTCACAGATACGCAGTATTTT.

This chain joins TRBV4-1 and TRBJ2-7, with 8 positions matching TRBD1. V lost 0 bases to trimming and J lost 4 bases; unmatched junction nucleotides: 5. CDR3 length: 15 residues. CDR1 MGHRA and CDR2 YSYEKL come from the germline V gene. The CDR3 protein is CASSQDPGGFYEQYF. The CDR3 DNA sequence: TGCGCCAGCAGCCAAGATCCAGGGGGCTTTTACGAGCAGTACTTC.

The J gene is TRBJ1-4, the V gene TRBV7-9; 8 bases are a match to TRBD1. Losses at the gene ends were 5 bases for V and 3 bases for J; bases not matched to a gene: 8. CDR1 is SEHNR and CDR2 is FQNEAQ in the germline V gene (reference sequence). The CDR3 totals 16 residues. The CDR3 nucleotides read TGTGCCAGCAGCCCCGGCAGGGGGCACTCTAATGAAAAACTGTTTTTT. Its protein is CASSPGRGHSNEKLFF.

The sample holds a few counts of this clonotype. The chain's CDR3 is CASKSRAGFIEQFF. The CDR3 nucleotides read TGTGCCAGCAAAAGTAGAGCGGGATTTATCGAGCAGTTCTTC. The V call is TRBV21-1, the J call TRBJ2-1; the tabulated D call, TRBD2, remains unverified against the DNA. TRBV21-1 is shown as a pseudogene. CDR3 length equals 14 residues.

The sample holds a few counts of this clonotype. The chain couples TRBV27 to TRBJ2-7, with D perhaps being TRBD1 or TRBD2 (5 bases each). Trimming took 5 bases from V and 5 from J, leaving 13 bases between them. The CDR3 sequence is 13 residues long. CDR1 and CDR2 from the germline V gene are MNHEY and SMNVEV (reference sequence). The CDR3 is CASSPRDRNEQYF. The CDR3, as DNA: TGTGCCAGCAGTCCCCGGGACCGAAACGAGCAGTACTTC.

This clonotype showed up many times. The chain links TRBV5-6 to TRBJ2-5; 8 bases line up with TRBD2. This CDR3 spans 16 amino acids. Germline V gene data show CDR1 as SGHDT and CDR2 as YYEEEE. V was clipped by 4 bases and J by 5 bases; unmatched bases: 13. The CDR3 spells CASSNRLAPWTETQYF. CDR3 sequence (DNA): TGTGCCAGCAGCAACAGACTAGCGCCCTGGACGGAGACCCAGTACTTC.

In its sample, this clonotype was seen a few times. This chain connects TRBV12-3 or TRBV12-4 to TRBJ2-1, with 14 bases aligning to TRBD2. After removal of 6 bases from V and 6 bases from J, the junction contained 4 bases not matched to a gene. This CDR3 spans 15 amino acids. The CDR3 is CASSPTSGRGNEQFF. The CDR3 DNA reads as TGTGCCAGCAGCCCGACTAGCGGGAGGGGCAATGAGCAGTTCTTC.

In its sample, this clonotype was seen a few times. The chain couples TRBV4-1 to TRBJ2-3; 10 bases fit TRBD1. The CDR3 runs to 18 residues. J was trimmed by 5 bases and V by 4 bases; bases with no gene match: 15. Germline CDR1 and CDR2: MGHRA and YSYEKL. The CDR3, as DNA: TGCGCCAGCAGCCGGGGGGACACCTCCGGGACAGGGGAAGATACGCAGTATTTT. Residues: CASSRGDTSGTGEDTQYF.

The table lists this clonotype with many counts. The rearrangement uses TRBV27 and TRBJ2-7; D is unresolved. The CDR3 runs to 16 residues. Per germline, CDR1 MNHEY and CDR2 SMNVEV (reference sequence). The V and J ends lost 5 bases and 1 base respectively, with 18 bases between them. CDR3 in DNA: TGTGCCAGCAGTCCGAGGAATTTGGGTTCTTCCTACGAGCAGTACTTC. Translating gives CASSPRNLGSSYEQYF.

The table lists this clonotype with a few counts. The J gene is TRBJ2-3, the V gene TRBV7-8; 15 bases agree with TRBD2. This CDR3 has 16 amino acids. Germline assignment: CDR1 SGHVS and CDR2 FQNEAQ. V shed 5 bases and J 8 bases; nucleotides not matched to a gene: 8. The CDR3 spells CASSLPGLAGGLTQYF. As DNA, the CDR3 is TGTGCCAGCAGCCTACCAGGACTAGCGGGAGGGCTTACGCAGTATTTT.

This clonotype was seen ten or more times. The chain is built from TRBV7-3 and TRBJ1-5, with D possibly TRBD1 on 5 matching bases. Germline V gene sequence: CDR1 SGHTA, CDR2 FQGTGA. Trimming removed 1 base at V and 9 bases at J, with 13 bases between. The length of the CDR3 is 14 residues. The CDR3 loop reads CASSLISGGWPQHF. Written as DNA, the CDR3 is TGTGCCAGCAGCTTAATTTCCGGGGGATGGCCCCAGCATTTT.

The rearrangement uses TRBV20-1 and TRBJ1-2; D unresolved. This CDR3 contains 13 residues. Per germline, CDR1 DFQATT and CDR2 SNEGSKA (reference sequence). V lost 5 bases and J 4 bases, leaving 14 bases between the germline ends. CDR3 region: CSALNPAGYGYTF. The CDR3 nucleotides read TGCAGTGCTCTCAACCCGGCGGGCTATGGCTACACCTTC.

This sequence joins TRBV10-3 and TRBJ1-4; D is possibly TRBD1 (6 bases). The CDR3 extends over 13 amino acids. Germline CDR1 and CDR2: ENHRY and SYGVKD. Trimming shortened V by 4 bases and J by 4 bases, and 7 bases separated the two germline ends. The CDR3 here is CAISARGNEKLFF. In DNA form, the CDR3 reads TGTGCCATCAGTGCCAGGGGTAATGAAAAACTGTTTTTT.

The CDR3 DNA is TGCAGCGTCTCTCAGGGGAACACCGGGGAGCTGTTTTTT. It encodes CSVSQGNTGELFF. The chain carries TRBV29-1 and TRBJ2-2; a weak D match, TRBD1 (5 bases). Trimming left V 6 bases short and J 1 base short, with 9 bases between. The CDR3 extends over 13 amino acids. Looked up from germline, CDR1 is SQVTM and CDR2 is ANQGSEA.

The chain uses TRBV2 and TRBJ2-2, with 8 nucleotides matching TRBD1. Germline values: CDR1 SNHLY, CDR2 FYNNEI. The CDR3 length is 15 residues. V was clipped by 3 bases and J by 2 bases; unmatched bases: 2. The CDR3 loop reads CASSDDRGNTGELFF. CDR3 DNA sequence: TGTGCCAGCAGTGATGACAGGGGCAACACCGGGGAGCTGTTTTTT. The entire variable domain, with the rest obtained from reference TRBV2 and TRBJ2-2, is as follows: EPEVTQTPSHQVTQMGQEVILRCVPISNHLYFYWYRQILGQKVEFLVSFYNNEISEKSEIFDDQFSVERPDGSNFTLKIRSTKLEDSAMYFCASSDDRGNTGELFFGEGSRLTVL.

This clonotype was detected ten times or more. This rearrangement joins TRBV7-2 to TRBJ1-2, with D possibly TRBD1 on 5 matching bases. The V gene lost 1 base and the J gene lost 4 bases, with 13 bases spanning the gap. CDR3 length: 15 amino acids. Germline lookup yields CDR1 SGHTA and CDR2 FQGNSA. Here the CDR3 reads CASSLGGRVSYGYTF. CDR3 nucleotides: TGTGCCAGCAGCTTAGGGGGGAGAGTTTCCTATGGCTACACCTTC.

The sample holds many counts of this clonotype. V usage is TRBV5-1 and J usage is TRBJ2-7; perhaps TRBD1 as D (5 bases). Germline-derived CDR1 and CDR2 are SGHRS and YFSETQ. Trimming shortened V by 3 bases and J by 0 bases, and 7 bases separated the two germline ends. The CDR3 runs to 13 residues. The CDR3 sequence is CASSSDSSYEQYF. The CDR3 DNA is TGCGCCAGCAGCTCCGACAGCTCCTACGAGCAGTACTTC. The full variable domain, in which reference TRBV5-1 and TRBJ2-7 provide the parts outside the CDR3, is KAGVTQTPRYLIKTRGQQVTLSCSPISGHRSVSWYQQTPGQGLQFLFEYFSETQRNKGNFPGRFSGRQFSNSRSEMNVSTLELGDSALYLCASSSDSSYEQYFGPGTRLTVT.

This clonotype was observed a few times. The chain couples TRBV14 to TRBJ1-1; D not certain. The CDR3 has 13 residues. CDR1 is SGHDN and CDR2 is FVKESK in the germline V gene. Between the trimmed V and J ends, which lost 5 bases and 7 bases, there was a span of 14 bases. CDR3 protein: CASSVRQENEAFF. CDR3 sequence (DNA): TGTGCCAGCAGCGTAAGACAAGAGAATGAAGCTTTCTTT. The entire variable domain, with the rest obtained from reference TRBV14 and TRBJ1-1, is as follows: EAGVTQFPSHSVIEKGQTVTLRCDPISGHDNLYWYRRVMGKEIKFLLHFVKESKQDESGMPNNRFLAERTGGTYSTLKVQPAELEDSGVYFCASSVRQENEAFFGQGTRLTVV.